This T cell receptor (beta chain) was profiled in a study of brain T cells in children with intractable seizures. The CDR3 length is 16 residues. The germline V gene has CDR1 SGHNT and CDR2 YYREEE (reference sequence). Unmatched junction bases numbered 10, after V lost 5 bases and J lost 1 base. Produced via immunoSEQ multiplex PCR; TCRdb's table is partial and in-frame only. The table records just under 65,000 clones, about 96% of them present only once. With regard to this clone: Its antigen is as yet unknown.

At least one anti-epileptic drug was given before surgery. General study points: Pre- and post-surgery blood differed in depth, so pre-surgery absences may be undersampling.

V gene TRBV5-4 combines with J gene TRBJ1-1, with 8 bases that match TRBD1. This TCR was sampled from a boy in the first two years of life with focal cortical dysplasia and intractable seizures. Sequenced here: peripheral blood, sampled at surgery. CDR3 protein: CASRSDREVSNTEAFF. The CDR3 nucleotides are TGTGCCAGCAGGTCGGACAGGGAGGTTTCGAACACTGAAGCTTTCTTT.